One sample yielded the 18 T cell receptor beta chains listed below, sequenced in a study of blood T cell repertoires in COVID-19. The repertoire was sequenced with immunoSEQ multiplex PCR; TCRdb's copy has only in-frame clones and lacks some. The data hold roughly 150,000 clones, with 84% observed a single time. The sample comprised peripheral blood. Receptors originate from a woman in her fifties or sixties in a cohort sampled during active or convalescent COVID-19.

Only one count was recorded for this clone. V gene TRBV6-2 or TRBV6-3 combines with J gene TRBJ2-1; 10 bases agree with TRBD2. This CDR3 comprises 15 residues. Germline CDR1 is MNHEY and CDR2 is SVGEGT. The J segment lost 5 bases and the V segment lost 1 base, leaving 2 bases of the junction unmatched. CDR3 sequence: CASSYWLAGDNEQFF. The DNA for the CDR3 is TGTGCCAGCAGTTACTGGCTAGCGGGGGACAATGAGCAGTTCTTC.

For the CDR3, the DNA is TGTGCCAGCGGGACAGGACTCTCTGGAAACACCATATATTTT. Translation gives CASGTGLSGNTIYF. This chain connects TRBV27 to TRBJ1-3; 8 nucleotides line up with TRBD1. Trimming took 8 bases from V and 0 from J; bases not matched to a gene: 3. Per germline, CDR1 MNHEY and CDR2 SMNVEV (reference sequence). The CDR3 loop spans 14 amino acids.

The chain carries TRBV9 and TRBJ2-3, with D perhaps matching TRBD1 (6 bases). This CDR3 has 19 amino acids. CDR1 is SGDLS and CDR2 is YYNGEE in the germline V gene. The ends were cut back, 1 base at V and 3 bases at J, with 24 bases in the middle. The CDR3 coding sequence is TGTGCCAGCAGCGTACTGGGGGCCTCGGTGATGGGGCCGACAGATACGCAGTATTTT. Translating gives CASSVLGASVMGPTDTQYF.

The DNA of the CDR3 is TGTGCCAGTAGTATACGACAGGGACCGAATGAAAAACTGTTTTTT. Translating gives CASSIRQGPNEKLFF. J is TRBJ1-4 and V is TRBV19, with 7 bases lining up with TRBD1. The germline gives CDR1 LNHDA, CDR2 SQIVND (reference sequence). The ends lost 2 bases at V and 5 bases at J; junction bases unmatched: 5. The CDR3 totals 15 residues.

The chain combines TRBV27 with TRBJ2-2; 11 bases align to TRBD2. Trimming took 5 bases from V and 0 from J; bases not matched to a gene: 2. The CDR3 sequence is 16 residues long. Looked up from germline, CDR1 is MNHEY and CDR2 is SMNVEV (reference sequence). The CDR3 DNA follows: TGTGCCAGCAGTCTGACTAGCGGGACGAACACCGGGGAGCTGTTTTTT. Translation: CASSLTSGTNTGELFF.

Comments on this clone: The same CDR3 is also encoded by other DNA sequences in this sample. The rearrangement joins TRBV7-2 to TRBJ1-2; D is perhaps TRBD1 (5 bases). Germline lookup yields CDR1 SGHTA and CDR2 FQGNSA. Trimming shortened V by 0 bases and J by 4 bases, and 9 bases separated the two germline ends. The CDR3 is 14 amino acids. CDR3 sequence (DNA): TGTGCCAGCAGCTTAGCGGGGGGAGGCTATGGCTACACCTTC. This gives the protein CASSLAGGGYGYTF.

The chain combines TRBV2 with TRBJ1-6; D unresolved. Between the trimmed V and J ends, which lost 5 bases and 8 bases, there was a span of 16 bases. The CDR3 runs to 15 residues. In germline, CDR1 is SNHLY, CDR2 FYNNEI. The CDR3, as DNA: TGTGCCAGCAGTAGTCTGGAGGCTGGGGATTCACCCCTCCACTTT. Its translation: CASSSLEAGDSPLHF.

V and J are TRBV19 and TRBJ1-2; D unclear. CDR1 is LNHDA and CDR2 is SQIVND in the germline V gene (reference sequence). The germline V and J ends were trimmed by 6 bases and 4 bases, with 18 bases remaining between them. The CDR3 runs 15 residues. The CDR3: CASRIPFNVRYGYTF. CDR3 sequence (DNA): TGTGCCAGTAGGATTCCTTTCAATGTGCGCTATGGCTACACCTTC. The full variable domain, its missing parts supplied by reference TRBV19 and TRBJ1-2, is DGGITQSPKYLFRKEGQNVTLSCEQNLNHDAMYWYRQDPGQGLRLIYYSQIVNDFQKGDIAEGYSVSREKKESFPLTVTSAQKNPTAFYLCASRIPFNVRYGYTFGSGTRLTVV.

The genes are TRBV3-1 (or the pseudogene TRBV3-2) and TRBJ2-5; the D gene is possibly TRBD2 (6 bases). Germline V lookup: CDR1 LGHDT, CDR2 YNNKEL (reference sequence). Trimming removed 7 bases at V and 5 bases at J, with 17 bases between. The CDR3 spans 14 residues. CDR3: CASTDSGGSETQYF. In nucleotides, the CDR3 is TGTGCCAGCACAGATAGTGGGGGGAGTGAGACCCAGTACTTC.

This chain links TRBV7-2 with TRBJ1-2; D remains unclear. CDR1 SGHTA and CDR2 FQGNSA come from the germline V gene. The CDR3 contains 15 residues. Trimming left V 2 bases short and J 8 bases short, with 18 bases between. Written as DNA, the CDR3 is TGTGCCAGCAGCTTATCTTCGGCCAGAAGGAGGGGCTACACCTTC. Translated, it gives CASSLSSARRRGYTF.

This clone was observed a few times. This chain links TRBV7-2 with TRBJ1-3; 8 bases map to TRBD1. J was trimmed by 0 bases and V by 2 bases; bases with no gene match: 3. Looked up from germline, CDR1 is SGHTA and CDR2 is FQGNSA. The length of the CDR3 is 16 residues. In DNA form, the CDR3 reads TGTGCCAGCAGCTTATGGACAGGGTCCTCTGGAAACACCATATATTTT. Translated, it gives CASSLWTGSSGNTIYF.

This CDR3 is CASSPSRFWNTEAFF. CDR3 DNA sequence: TGCGCCAGCAGCCCCTCCAGGTTTTGGAACACTGAAGCTTTCTTT. The genes are TRBV4-3 and TRBJ1-1, with D uncertain. Germline V gene lookup returns CDR1 LGHNA and CDR2 YSLEER. The CDR3 spans 15 residues. V lost 4 bases and J 1 base, leaving 13 bases between the germline ends.

The chain uses TRBV5-3 and TRBJ1-1; 8 positions match TRBD1. Being an ORF, TRBV5-3 has a function that is uncertain. This CDR3 is built from 13 residues. The V gene end was trimmed by 0 bases and the J gene end by 8 bases; junction bases not matched to a gene: 3. CDR3 amino acids: CARSLGDRGEAFF. The CDR3 region has the DNA TGTGCCAGAAGCTTGGGCGACAGGGGAGAAGCTTTCTTT.

The chain's CDR3 is CASSPLPQGPAQPQHF. Written as DNA, the CDR3 is TGTGCCAGCAGCCCCCTGCCGCAGGGCCCGGCTCAGCCCCAGCATTTT. V and J are TRBV7-2 and TRBJ1-5; possibly TRBD1 for D (5 bases). Trimming cost V 5 bases and J 6 bases, with 20 bases left between them. Germline CDR1 reads SGHTA; CDR2 reads FQGNSA. The CDR3 is 16 residues long.

The chain has TRBV6-5 and TRBJ2-2; TRBD2 matches 7 bases. Germline V CDR1 and CDR2: MNHEY, SVGAGI. The CDR3 is 15 amino acids. Germline trimming cut 6 bases from V and 0 bases from J; bases unmatched to any gene: 4. The CDR3 DNA reads as TGTGCCAGCAGGCCCGCGGGGGCGAACACCGGGGAGCTGTTTTTT. It yields the protein CASRPAGANTGELFF.

The rearrangement uses TRBV5-1 and TRBJ1-1; 7 bases line up with TRBD1. The CDR3 runs to 14 residues. V shed 4 bases and J 3 bases; nucleotides not matched to a gene: 6. The germline V gene has CDR1 SGHRS and CDR2 YFSETQ. This chain's CDR3 is CASSRQGFDTEAFF. The CDR3 bases are TGCGCCAGCAGCCGACAGGGTTTCGACACTGAAGCTTTCTTT.

CDR3 coding DNA: TGTGCCAGCAGCCACGACCCGGGACAGGGACTCTGGCCTGAAGCTTTCTTT. Protein: CASSHDPGQGLWPEAFF. V gene TRBV3-1 (or the pseudogene TRBV3-2) combines with J gene TRBJ1-1; TRBD1 agrees at 9 bases. The length of the CDR3 is 17 residues. Per the germline V gene, CDR1 is LGHDT and CDR2 is YNNKEL (reference sequence). Losses at the gene ends were 3 bases for V and 6 bases for J; bases not matched to a gene: 14.

This clone was seen just once. V and J are TRBV27 and TRBJ2-5; D not certain. Germline CDR1 MNHEY, CDR2 SMNVEV (reference sequence). Trimming stripped 5 bases from V and 0 bases from J, with 7 bases between. This CDR3 contains 13 residues. CDR3 sequence (DNA): TGTGCCAGCAGTATACTATACCAAGAGACCCAGTACTTC. Protein product: CASSILYQETQYF.